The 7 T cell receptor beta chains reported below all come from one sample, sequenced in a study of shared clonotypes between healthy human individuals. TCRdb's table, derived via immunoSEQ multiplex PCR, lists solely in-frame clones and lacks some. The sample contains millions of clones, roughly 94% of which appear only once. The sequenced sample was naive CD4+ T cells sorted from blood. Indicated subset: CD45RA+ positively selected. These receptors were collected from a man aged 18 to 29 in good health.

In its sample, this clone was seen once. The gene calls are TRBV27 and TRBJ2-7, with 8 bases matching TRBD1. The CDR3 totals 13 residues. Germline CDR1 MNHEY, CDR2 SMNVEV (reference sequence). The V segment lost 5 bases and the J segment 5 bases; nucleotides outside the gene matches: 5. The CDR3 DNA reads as TGTGCCAGCAGTAGCCTGGACAGGGACGAGCAGTACTTC. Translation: CASSSLDRDEQYF.

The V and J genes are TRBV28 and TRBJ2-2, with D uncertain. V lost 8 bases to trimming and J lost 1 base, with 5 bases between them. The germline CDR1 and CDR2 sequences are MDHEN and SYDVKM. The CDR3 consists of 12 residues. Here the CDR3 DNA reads TGTGCCAGCCTTAAGAACACCGGGGAGCTGTTTTTT. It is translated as CASLKNTGELFF.

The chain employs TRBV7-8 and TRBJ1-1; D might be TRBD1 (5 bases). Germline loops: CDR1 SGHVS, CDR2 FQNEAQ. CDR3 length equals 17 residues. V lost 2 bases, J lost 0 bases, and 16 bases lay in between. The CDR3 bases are TGTGCCAGCAGCTTACGGGGAAAGGGGCAGATGAACACTGAAGCTTTCTTT. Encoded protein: CASSLRGKGQMNTEAFF. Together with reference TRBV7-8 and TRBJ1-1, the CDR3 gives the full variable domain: GAGVSQSPRYKVAKRGQDVALRCDPISGHVSLFWYQQALGQGPEFLTYFQNEAQLDKSGLPSDRFFAERPEGSVSTLKIQRTQQEDSAVYLCASSLRGKGQMNTEAFFGQGTRLTVV.

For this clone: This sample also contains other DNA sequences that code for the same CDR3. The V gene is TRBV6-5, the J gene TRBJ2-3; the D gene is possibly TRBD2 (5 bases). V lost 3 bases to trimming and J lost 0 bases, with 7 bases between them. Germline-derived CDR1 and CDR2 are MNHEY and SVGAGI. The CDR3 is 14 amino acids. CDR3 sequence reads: CASSYGGSTDTQYF. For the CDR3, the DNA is TGTGCCAGCAGTTATGGAGGCAGCACAGATACGCAGTATTTT.

The CDR3 protein is CATSRGKGANYEQYF. DNA of the CDR3: TGTGCCACCAGCAGAGGGAAGGGGGCCAACTACGAGCAGTACTTC. The chain uses TRBV15 and TRBJ2-7; 7 bases line up with TRBD1. Germline trimming cut 1 base from V and 3 bases from J; bases unmatched to any gene: 6. This CDR3 is 15 amino acids long. The V gene's germline CDR1 is LNHNV and CDR2 YYDKDF (reference sequence). Filled out from reference TRBV15 and TRBJ2-7, the complete variable domain reads DAMVIQNPRYQVTQFGKPVTLSCSQTLNHNVMYWYQQKSSQAPKLLFHYYDKDFNNEADTPDNFQSRRPNTSFCFLDIRSPGLGDTAMYLCATSRGKGANYEQYFGPGTRLTVT.

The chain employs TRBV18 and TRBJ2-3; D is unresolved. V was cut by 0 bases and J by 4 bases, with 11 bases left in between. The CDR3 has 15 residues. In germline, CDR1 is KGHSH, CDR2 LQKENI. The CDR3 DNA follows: TGTGCCAGCTCACCACCGGGTCAACCCTCAGATACGCAGTATTTT. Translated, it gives CASSPPGQPSDTQYF.

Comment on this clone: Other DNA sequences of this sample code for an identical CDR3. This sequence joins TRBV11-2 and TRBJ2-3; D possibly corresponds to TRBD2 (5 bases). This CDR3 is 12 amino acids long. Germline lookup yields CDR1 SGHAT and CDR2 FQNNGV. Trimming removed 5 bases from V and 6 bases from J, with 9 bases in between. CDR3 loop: CASSPRGDTQYF. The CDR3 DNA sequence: TGTGCCAGCAGCCCCCGGGGTGATACGCAGTATTTT.